The sequence of this T cell receptor beta chain was determined in a study of blood T cell repertoires in COVID-19 (dated by TCRdb to the early 2020s). For context, the study as a whole: Samples covering the acute and convalescent phases of COVID-19 were provided by collaborators in the United States, Italy and Spain. The material from the prospective study consisted of cDNA or gDNA derived from T cells, B-cell-depleted T cells, or PBMCs. Subjects who had been exposed to COVID-19, were actively infected with it, or had recovered from it provided the deeply sampled blood TCRbeta repertoires that made up the dataset. The repertoires were released in a freely available public database meant as a resource for research on the immune response to SARS-CoV-2. The samples were drawn from two sources: the first 160 participants of the ongoing ImmuneRACE study, and some 1,300 subjects contributed by 6 global collaborators. The sample metadata nearly always contained a de-identified subject ID, COVID-19 status, age in years and sex. Where HLA class I and class II types were available, the types were taken from metadata supplied by the sample provider, not from assay-based typing.

The immunoSEQ Assay, a bias-controlled multiplex PCR, was used to amplify TCRbeta CDR3 regions from genomic DNA. The paper's data handling went like this. The number of nucleated cells in each sample was estimated by amplification of reference gene primers within the assay. To quantify the absolute abundance of each unique TCRbeta CDR3 rearrangement, sequence reads were collapsed and filtered. Productive Simpson clonality was computed per sample as the square root of Simpson's diversity index over productive rearrangements. The table comes from immuneACCESS by way of TCRdb, which keeps in-frame sequences with V and J called. Part of the clones is missing from these tables; in studies checked, under half for an unresolved V gene and the rest for unknown reasons. The V and J calls and clone size come from that table; D and trimming were worked out from the DNA. The sample table contains around 110,000 clones; only one count was recorded for roughly 84% of them. The top ten clonotypes cover 0.83% of the sample.

The collaborating institutions used their own protocols to collect whole blood in K2EDTA tubes. For TCRbeta analysis, collaborator samples were shipped as frozen whole blood, as isolated PBMCs, or as DNA extracted from either sample type. Notes on this clone: Its cognate antigen has yet to be identified. Base qualities are missing; no much larger clone stands one base away.

The germline V and J ends show losses of 3 bases and 4 bases respectively, and no gene match explains 5 bases of the junction. The CDR3 spans 17 residues, from the cysteine through the phenylalanine. Only the CDR3 DNA is retained, 51 bases long and in frame from the first base. Sequences LGHNT (CDR1) and FRNRAP (CDR2) are obtained from the germline V gene. Summary of the overall study and its limitations: How much clinical and demographic metadata was included differed by source and by participant, and the metadata was provided uncurated.

The receptor's source is a woman between 70 and 85 years old with acute or convalescent COVID-19. Sequencing was done on a sample of peripheral blood. This sequence uses TRBV12-5 and TRBJ2-1; 14 middle bases align to TRBD2. The CDR3 corresponds to CASGFRTSGGPYNEQFF. The base sequence is TGTGCTAGTGGTTTTCGGACTAGCGGGGGGCCTTACAATGAGCAGTTCTTC.